The 15 T cell receptor beta chains below were found in one sample sequenced in a study of shared clonotypes between healthy human individuals. Measured with immunoSEQ multiplex PCR; TCRdb has only the in-frame clones, and not every one. Of approximately 2,300,000 clones in the sample, 80% to 95% were seen once. Sequencing was carried out using naive CD4+ T cells from PBMCs. As for subset: CD45RA+ positively selected. Receptors were obtained from a man aged 18 to 29 in good health. Some clones in this sample may be carry-over from other donors' samples.

The chain's CDR3 is CASSFGQGWETQYF. The CDR3 nucleotides are TGTGCCAGCAGCTTCGGACAGGGGTGGGAGACCCAGTACTTC. This rearrangement joins TRBV7-9 to TRBJ2-5; TRBD1 agrees at 9 bases. Looked up from germline, CDR1 is SEHNR and CDR2 is FQNEAQ (reference sequence). The CDR3 length is 14 residues. V lost 3 bases to trimming and J lost 5 bases; unmatched junction nucleotides: 4.

The chain uses TRBV29-1 and TRBJ2-5, with 7 bases fitting TRBD1. With the DNA end fitting TRBJ2-7 better, the J assignment may be wrong. In germline, CDR1 is SQVTM, CDR2 ANQGSEA. CDR3 length: 13 residues. CDR3 in amino acids: CSVEVTGAYEQYF. The DNA of the CDR3 is TGCAGCGTTGAGGTCACAGGGGCCTACGAGCAGTACTTC.

The V gene is TRBV7-8, the J gene TRBJ2-2; a possible D gene is TRBD2 (7 bases). The CDR3 runs to 18 residues. V was shortened by 6 bases and J by 2 bases, with 22 bases between the two germline ends. Looked up from germline, CDR1 is SGHVS and CDR2 is FQNEAQ. The CDR3 coding sequence is TGTGCCAGCAGGGGGGGGCGGGGGCCTATCAGAAACACCGGGGAGCTGTTTTTT. Translated, it gives CASRGGRGPIRNTGELFF.

As regards this clone: This specimen includes other DNA sequences encoding the same CDR3. This chain joins TRBV5-4 and TRBJ2-3, with D unclear. CDR1 and CDR2 (germline): SGHNT, YYREEE (reference sequence). Trimming took 0 bases from V and 0 from J, leaving 2 bases between them. The CDR3 has 13 amino acids. The CDR3 bases are TGTGCCAGCAGCTTGGGGAGCACAGATACGCAGTATTTT. This translates into CASSLGSTDTQYF.

The CDR3 DNA is TGTGCCAGCAGTCCGCGAAGACGGGACTACGAGCAGTACTTC. Its translation: CASSPRRRDYEQYF. This chain joins TRBV6-5 and TRBJ2-5, with D tentatively TRBD2 (5 bases). TRBJ2-7 explains the end of the DNA better; the J call may be wrong. This CDR3 has 14 residues. Germline CDR1 MNHEY, CDR2 SVGAGI.

With respect to this clone: Other DNA sequences in the sample encode the same CDR3. The J gene is TRBJ1-1, the V gene TRBV6-5; weak D call: TRBD1 (5 bases). The CDR3 runs 13 residues. V shed 6 bases and J shed 4 bases, with 12 bases lying between them. Germline V gene lookup returns CDR1 MNHEY and CDR2 SVGAGI. The CDR3 here is CASRKGVATEAFF. In DNA form, the CDR3 reads TGTGCCAGCAGAAAAGGGGTTGCCACTGAAGCTTTCTTT.

This clone was detected only once. The gene calls are TRBV6-6 and TRBJ2-1; D is ambiguous. Trimming pared 1 base from V and 15 bases from J, leaving 13 bases between. The CDR3 is 12 amino acids. Germline V CDR1 and CDR2: MNHNY, SVGAGI (reference sequence). CDR3 protein: CASSYFAQRRFF. CDR3 DNA sequence: TGTGCCAGCAGTTACTTCGCGCAACGTCGGTTCTTC.

This chain joins TRBV25-1 and TRBJ1-1; D unclear. This CDR3 is 16 amino acids long. Germline CDR1 MGHDK, CDR2 SYGVNS. The ends were cut back, 0 bases at V and 2 bases at J, with 13 bases in the middle. The CDR3 region has the DNA TGTGCCAGCAGTGAATATCAGGTGGGAGGAAACACTGAAGCTTTCTTT. Amino acids: CASSEYQVGGNTEAFF.

This clone occurred once. This chain uses TRBV28 with TRBJ2-1; perhaps TRBD2 as D (6 bases). This CDR3 contains 10 residues. V was shortened by 6 bases and J by 9 bases, with 6 bases between the two germline ends. Looked up from germline, CDR1 is MDHEN and CDR2 is SYDVKM. The CDR3 loop reads CASSGSEQFF. In DNA form, the CDR3 reads TGTGCCAGCAGCGGGAGTGAGCAGTTCTTC.

The V gene is TRBV5-1, the J gene TRBJ2-7; D possibly corresponds to TRBD2 (6 bases). Germline assignment: CDR1 SGHRS and CDR2 YFSETQ. Trimming cost V 4 bases and J 6 bases, with 20 bases left between them. This CDR3 has 15 amino acids. The CDR3: CASSMEGQGLGEQYF. The DNA for the CDR3 is TGCGCCAGCAGCATGGAGGGCCAGGGATTGGGCGAGCAGTACTTC.

The sample holds one count of this clone. The genes are TRBV10-3 and TRBJ2-7; 10 bases align to TRBD2. Per the germline V gene, CDR1 is ENHRY and CDR2 is SYGVKD. With V trimmed by 0 bases and J by 2 bases, 4 bases remained unmatched. The CDR3 is 16 residues long. The chain's CDR3 is CAISESKAGGPYEQYF. DNA of the CDR3: TGTGCCATCAGTGAGTCGAAAGCGGGAGGGCCCTACGAGCAGTACTTC.

The chain couples TRBV28 to TRBJ2-7, with 7 bases identical to TRBD2. The CDR3 runs 15 residues. CDR1 is MDHEN and CDR2 is SYDVKM in the germline V gene. V lost 3 bases, J lost 2 bases, and 7 bases stayed unmatched. CDR3 residues: CASSLGGSLTYEQYF. The CDR3 DNA is TGTGCCAGCAGTTTGGGCGGGAGCCTAACCTACGAGCAGTACTTC.

The chain couples TRBV2 to TRBJ1-4, with 8 bases aligning to TRBD1. The J segment lost 2 bases and the V segment lost 7 bases, leaving 12 bases of the junction unmatched. The V gene's germline CDR1 is SNHLY and CDR2 FYNNEI. CDR3 length: 17 amino acids. CDR3 DNA sequence: TGTGCCAGCACCAGACAGGGGCGGGGTGGGACTAATGAAAAACTGTTTTTT. Its protein is CASTRQGRGGTNEKLFF.

This clone was recorded only once. Other DNA sequences in this specimen translate into the identical CDR3. The rearrangement joins TRBV5-1 to TRBJ2-3; D perhaps matches TRBD1 (6 bases). The V end was cut by 0 bases, the J end by 4 bases, with 12 bases between. Germline CDR1 reads SGHRS; CDR2 reads YFSETQ. The CDR3 has 15 amino acids. CDR3 nucleotide sequence: TGCGCCAGCAGCTTGGATGGGCAGGGGCCAGATACGCAGTATTTT. This translates into CASSLDGQGPDTQYF.

This chain uses TRBV7-8 with TRBJ1-5, with D possibly being TRBD1 (5 bases). V gave up 5 bases and J gave up 7 bases, with 21 bases separating them. CDR3 length equals 16 residues. Germline lookup yields CDR1 SGHVS and CDR2 FQNEAQ. CDR3 nucleotides: TGTGCCAGCAGCCCCCTGTATATGGAGAAGGGGCAGCCCCAGCATTTT. As protein: CASSPLYMEKGQPQHF.